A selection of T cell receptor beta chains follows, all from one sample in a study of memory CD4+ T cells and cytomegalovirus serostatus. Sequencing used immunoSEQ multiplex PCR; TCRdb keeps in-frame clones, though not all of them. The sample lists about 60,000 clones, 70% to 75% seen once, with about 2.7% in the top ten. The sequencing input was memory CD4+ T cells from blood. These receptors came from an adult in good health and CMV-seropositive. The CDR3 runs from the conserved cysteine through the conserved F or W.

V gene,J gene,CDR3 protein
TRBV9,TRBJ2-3,CASSGPGQGTDTQYF
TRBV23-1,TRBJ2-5,CASSLIPDRGTQDQYF
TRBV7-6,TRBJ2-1,CASSSTGGVGYNEQFF
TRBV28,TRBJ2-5,CASRATGLEETQYF
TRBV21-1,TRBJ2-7,CASSGKVAGEGDNEQYF
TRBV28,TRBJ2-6,CASSLMATGANVLTF
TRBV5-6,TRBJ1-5,CASSLAGVRQPQHF
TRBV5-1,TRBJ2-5,CASSLGDRQETQYF
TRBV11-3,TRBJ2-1,CASSLAGPRANEQFF
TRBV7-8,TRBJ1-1,CASSPGARVVFPEAFF
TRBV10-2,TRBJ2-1,CASKREGSSGGNEQFF
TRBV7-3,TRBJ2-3,CASSLFSGGRDTQYF
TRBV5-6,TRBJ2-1,CASSLDVAREQFF
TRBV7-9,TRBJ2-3,CASSLVGVDTQYF
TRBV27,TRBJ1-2,CASSFQSGNYGYTF
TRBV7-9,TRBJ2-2,CASSFIGGTGELFF
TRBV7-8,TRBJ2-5,CASSSGQGSEETQYF
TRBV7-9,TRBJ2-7,CASSLSGNSYEQYF
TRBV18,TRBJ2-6,CASSPRLAGGTRGANVLTF
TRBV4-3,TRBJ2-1,CASSQGPQQYEQFF
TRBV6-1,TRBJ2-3,CASSETLAGAGDTQYF
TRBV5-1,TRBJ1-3,CASRPSTSISGNTIYF
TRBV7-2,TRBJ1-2,CASSLAGGQSNYGYTF
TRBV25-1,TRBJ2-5,CASTTGSRGQETQYF
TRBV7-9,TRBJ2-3,CASSLRLPTDTQYF
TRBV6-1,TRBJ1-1,CASSEEPFFPRVFF
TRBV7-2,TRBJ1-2,CASSQGAVYGYTF
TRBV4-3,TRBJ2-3,CASSQDLKLAGADTQYF
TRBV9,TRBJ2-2,CASNTPGGTGELFF
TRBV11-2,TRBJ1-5,CASSSGGRQPQHF
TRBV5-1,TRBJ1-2,CASSLGGMLYGYTF
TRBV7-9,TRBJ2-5,CACRGQETQYF
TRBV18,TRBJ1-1,CASSPGQMNTEAFF
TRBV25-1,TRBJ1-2,CASSASGGRGGYTF
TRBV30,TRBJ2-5,CAWSEVQGRFQETQYF
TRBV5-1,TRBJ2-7,CASSLGDGTSGYEQYF
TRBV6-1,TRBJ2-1,CASSEQGQVQFF
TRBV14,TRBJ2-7,CASSPLAGASYEQYF
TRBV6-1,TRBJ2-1,CASSPGLGKQFF
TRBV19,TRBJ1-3,CASSRDRSSGNTIYF
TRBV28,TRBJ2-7,CASRASGVGYEQYF
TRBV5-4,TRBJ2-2,CASTDRGLGTGELFF
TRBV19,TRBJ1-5,CASSDDGNQPQHF
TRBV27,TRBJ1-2,CASSFRQGHGYTF
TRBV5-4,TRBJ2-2,CASSLVGQPTGELFF
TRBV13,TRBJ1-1,CASVRRTGDEAFF
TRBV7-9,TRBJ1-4,CASSPGFTNEKLFF
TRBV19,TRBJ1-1,CASRDPGAAGTEAFF
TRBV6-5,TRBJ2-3,CASRTTGLTDTQYF
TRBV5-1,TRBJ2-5,CASSSGLAGGGETQYF
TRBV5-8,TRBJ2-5,CASSLDRVGTQYF
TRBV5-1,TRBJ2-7,CASSFAVGGVGEQYF
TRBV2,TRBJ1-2,CASSPDSPNDGYTF
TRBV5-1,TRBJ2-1,CASRFAGTNEQFF
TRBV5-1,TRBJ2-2,CASSSLAGGDGELFF
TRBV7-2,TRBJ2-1,CASSLGGVRDEQFF
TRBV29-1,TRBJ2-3,CSVVGPQRLSTDTQYF
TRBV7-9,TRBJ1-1,CASSLSVSHTEAFF
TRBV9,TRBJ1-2,CASSNREDGYTF
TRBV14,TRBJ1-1,CASSQAPGGRAFF